A selection of T cell receptor beta chains follows, all from one sample in a study of beta chain features in type 1 diabetes. Measured with immunoSEQ multiplex PCR; TCRdb has only the in-frame clones, and not every one. The repertoire consists of hundreds of thousands of clones, with around 14% occurring once and the leading ten covering roughly 0.035%. Specimen: naive CD4+ T cells from blood. These receptors all stem from a man aged 30 to 39 in good health. Both conserved end residues are trimmed from each CDR3.

v_call: TRBV5-4; cdr3_aa: ASSSPGTGTYEQY
v_call: TRBV28; cdr3_aa: ASSLSRGQLNQPQH
v_call: TRBV29-1; cdr3_aa: SAANGNSGNTIY
v_call: TRBV5-4; cdr3_aa: ASSLDGGSSYNEQF
v_call: TRBV29-1; cdr3_aa: SADRVEAF
v_call: TRBV6-1; cdr3_aa: ASTHRGDQPQH
v_call: TRBV4-1; cdr3_aa: ASSQDQTESYNEQF
v_call: TRBV4-1; cdr3_aa: ASSQGLAGVTDTQY
v_call: TRBV7-9; cdr3_aa: ASSLAVAYEQY
v_call: TRBV5-1; cdr3_aa: ASSLLQGNTGELF
v_call: TRBV7-2; cdr3_aa: ASSLASPRSQGEETKNIQY
v_call: TRBV5-1; cdr3_aa: ASSFLLLETQY
v_call: TRBV5-1; cdr3_aa: ASSLDLNSYEQY
v_call: TRBV30; cdr3_aa: AWSPLGGYSTDTQY
v_call: TRBV29-1; cdr3_aa: SVRQKLNYGYT
v_call: TRBV30; cdr3_aa: AWVQRAPNEQF
v_call: TRBV7-6; cdr3_aa: ASSLPLVTGRSSGANVLT
v_call: TRBV11-2; cdr3_aa: ASSFSGGLAGDTQY
v_call: TRBV7-7; cdr3_aa: ASSFTRGTEAF
v_call: TRBV29-1; cdr3_aa: SVDGGESGANVLT
v_call: TRBV29-1; cdr3_aa: SVSPGQKTHGYT
v_call: TRBV19; cdr3_aa: ASTPLTGSPTDTQY
v_call: TRBV7-2; cdr3_aa: ASSLTGRIEYGYT
v_call: TRBV19; cdr3_aa: ASSRLGNSGNTIY
v_call: TRBV27; cdr3_aa: ASRSIYRGGGQPQH
v_call: TRBV7-2; cdr3_aa: ASSFPNGYEQY
v_call: TRBV30; cdr3_aa: AWRGQGGETQY
v_call: TRBV10-3; cdr3_aa: AISDWTGVNYGYT
v_call: TRBV7-3; cdr3_aa: ASGQPTNTGELF
v_call: TRBV9; cdr3_aa: ASGETSSETQY
v_call: TRBV7-2; cdr3_aa: ASSSTVRKGYT
v_call: TRBV5-4; cdr3_aa: ASSSTGLDQRDTQY
v_call: TRBV5-6; cdr3_aa: ASSFAAGQRF
v_call: TRBV10-3; cdr3_aa: AISHILAGYGTDTQY
v_call: TRBV4-2; cdr3_aa: ASSQDQGDTQY
v_call: TRBV30; cdr3_aa: AWSEGLAGVYNEQF
v_call: TRBV29-1; cdr3_aa: SVDSRSGSTDTQY